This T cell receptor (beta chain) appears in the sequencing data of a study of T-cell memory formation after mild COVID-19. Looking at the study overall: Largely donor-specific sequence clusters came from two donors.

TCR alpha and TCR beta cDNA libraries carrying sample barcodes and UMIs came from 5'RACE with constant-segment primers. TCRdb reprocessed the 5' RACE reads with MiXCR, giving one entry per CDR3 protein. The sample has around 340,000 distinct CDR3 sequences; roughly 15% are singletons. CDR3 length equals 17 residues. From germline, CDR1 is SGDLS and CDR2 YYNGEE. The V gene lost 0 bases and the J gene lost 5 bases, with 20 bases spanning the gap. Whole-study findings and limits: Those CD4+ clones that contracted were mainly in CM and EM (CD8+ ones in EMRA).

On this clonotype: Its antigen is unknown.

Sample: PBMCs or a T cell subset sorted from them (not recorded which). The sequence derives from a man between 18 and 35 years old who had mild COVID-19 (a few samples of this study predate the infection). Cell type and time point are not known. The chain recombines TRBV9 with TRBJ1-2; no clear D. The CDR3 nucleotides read TGTGCCAGCAGCGTAGAAGGGTCCCGGGCCATAAATTATGGCTACACCTTC. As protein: CASSVEGSRAINYGYTF.